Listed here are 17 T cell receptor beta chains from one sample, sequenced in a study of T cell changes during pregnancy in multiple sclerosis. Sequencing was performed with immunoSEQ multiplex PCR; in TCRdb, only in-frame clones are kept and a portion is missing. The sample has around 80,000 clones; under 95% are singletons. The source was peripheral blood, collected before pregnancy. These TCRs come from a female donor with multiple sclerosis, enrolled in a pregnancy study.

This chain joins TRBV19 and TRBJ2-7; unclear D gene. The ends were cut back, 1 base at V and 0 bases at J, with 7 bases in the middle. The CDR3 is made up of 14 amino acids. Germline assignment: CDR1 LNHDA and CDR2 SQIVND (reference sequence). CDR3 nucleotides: TGTGCCAGTAGTATAGTTCCGGGCTCCTACGAGCAGTACTTC. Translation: CASSIVPGSYEQYF.

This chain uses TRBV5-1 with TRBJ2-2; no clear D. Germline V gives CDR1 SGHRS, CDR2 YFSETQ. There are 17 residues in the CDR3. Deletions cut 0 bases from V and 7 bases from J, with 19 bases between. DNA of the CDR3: TGCGCCAGCAGCTTGGAAGTACTACCAACCTCGGGCGGGGAGCTGTTTTTT. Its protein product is CASSLEVLPTSGGELFF.

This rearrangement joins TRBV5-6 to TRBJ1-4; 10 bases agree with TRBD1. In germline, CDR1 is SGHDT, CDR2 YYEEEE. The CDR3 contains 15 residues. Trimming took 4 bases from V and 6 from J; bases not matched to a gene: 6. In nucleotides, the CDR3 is TGTGCCAGCAGCGCTGGCGGGACAGGGGATGAAAAACTGTTTTTT. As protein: CASSAGGTGDEKLFF.

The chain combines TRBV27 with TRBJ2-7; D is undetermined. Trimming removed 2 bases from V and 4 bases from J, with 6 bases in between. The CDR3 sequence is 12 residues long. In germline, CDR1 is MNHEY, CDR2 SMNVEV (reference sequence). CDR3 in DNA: TGTGCCAGCAGTTTAGGCGGTTACGAGCAGTACTTC. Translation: CASSLGGYEQYF.

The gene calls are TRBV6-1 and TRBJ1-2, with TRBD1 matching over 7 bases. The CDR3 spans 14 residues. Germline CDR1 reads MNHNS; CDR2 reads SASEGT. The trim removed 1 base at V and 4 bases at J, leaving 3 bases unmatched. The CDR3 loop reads CASSEDRGPYGYTF. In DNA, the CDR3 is TGTGCCAGCAGTGAAGACAGGGGACCCTATGGCTACACCTTC.

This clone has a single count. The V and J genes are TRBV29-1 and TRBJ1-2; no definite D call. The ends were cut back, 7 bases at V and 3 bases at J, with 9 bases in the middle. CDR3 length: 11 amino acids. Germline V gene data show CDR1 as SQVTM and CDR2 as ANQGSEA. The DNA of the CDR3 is TGCAGCGCCCCACTTTACTATGGCTACACCTTC. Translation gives CSAPLYYGYTF.

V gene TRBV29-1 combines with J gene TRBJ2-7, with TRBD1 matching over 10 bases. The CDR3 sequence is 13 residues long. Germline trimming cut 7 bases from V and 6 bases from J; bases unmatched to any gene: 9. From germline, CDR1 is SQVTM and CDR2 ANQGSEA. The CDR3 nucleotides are TGCAGCGGTGGGACAGGGGATTTTGGCGAGCAGTACTTC. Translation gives CSGGTGDFGEQYF.

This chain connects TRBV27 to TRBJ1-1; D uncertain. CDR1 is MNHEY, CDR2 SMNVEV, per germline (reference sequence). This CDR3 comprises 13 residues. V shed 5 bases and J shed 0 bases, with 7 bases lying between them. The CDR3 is CASSIQMNTEAFF. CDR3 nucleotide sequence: TGTGCCAGCAGTATTCAGATGAACACTGAAGCTTTCTTT.

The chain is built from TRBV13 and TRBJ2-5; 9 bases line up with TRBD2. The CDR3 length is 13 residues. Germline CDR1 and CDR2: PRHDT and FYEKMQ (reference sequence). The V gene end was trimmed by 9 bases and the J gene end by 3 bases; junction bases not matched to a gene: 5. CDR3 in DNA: TGTGCCAGTACGGCGGGGGGGAAAGAGACCCAGTACTTC. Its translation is CASTAGGKETQYF.

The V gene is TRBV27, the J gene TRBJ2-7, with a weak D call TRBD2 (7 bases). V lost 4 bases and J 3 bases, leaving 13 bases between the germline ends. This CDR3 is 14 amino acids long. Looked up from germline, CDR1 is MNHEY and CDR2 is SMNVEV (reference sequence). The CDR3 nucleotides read TGTGCCAGCAGTTGGGGAGGGGGGGTCTACGAGCAGTACTTC. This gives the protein CASSWGGGVYEQYF.

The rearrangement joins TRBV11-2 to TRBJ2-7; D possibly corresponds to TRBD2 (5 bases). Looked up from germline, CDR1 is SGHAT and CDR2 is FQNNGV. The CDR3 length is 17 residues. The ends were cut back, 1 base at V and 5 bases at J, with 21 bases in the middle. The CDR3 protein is CASSLVRGNGRHHEQYF. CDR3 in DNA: TGTGCCAGCAGCTTAGTCCGGGGAAACGGTAGGCACCACGAGCAGTACTTC.

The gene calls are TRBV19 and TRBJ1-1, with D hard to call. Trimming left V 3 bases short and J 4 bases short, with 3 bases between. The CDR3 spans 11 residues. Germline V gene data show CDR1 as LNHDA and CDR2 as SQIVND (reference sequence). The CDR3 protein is CASSILTEAFF. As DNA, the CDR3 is TGTGCCAGTAGTATTCTCACTGAAGCTTTCTTT.

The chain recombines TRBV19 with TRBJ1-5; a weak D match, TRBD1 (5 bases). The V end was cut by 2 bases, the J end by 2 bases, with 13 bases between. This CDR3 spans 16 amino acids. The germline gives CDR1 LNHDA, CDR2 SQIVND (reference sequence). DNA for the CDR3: TGTGCCAGTAGTATAATCGCGGGGGGTGGCAATCAGCCCCAGCATTTT. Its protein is CASSIIAGGGNQPQHF.

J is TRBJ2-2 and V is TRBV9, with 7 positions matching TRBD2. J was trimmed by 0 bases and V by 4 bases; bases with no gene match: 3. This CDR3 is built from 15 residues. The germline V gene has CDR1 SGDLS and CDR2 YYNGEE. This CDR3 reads CASSRGGANTGELFF. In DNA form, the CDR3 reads TGTGCCAGCAGCCGGGGAGGGGCGAACACCGGGGAGCTGTTTTTT.

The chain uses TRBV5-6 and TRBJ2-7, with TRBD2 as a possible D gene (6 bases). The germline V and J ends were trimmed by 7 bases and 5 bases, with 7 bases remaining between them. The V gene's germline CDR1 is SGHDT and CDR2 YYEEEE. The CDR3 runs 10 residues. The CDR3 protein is CASGGNEQYF. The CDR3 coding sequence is TGTGCCAGCGGGGGGAACGAGCAGTACTTC.

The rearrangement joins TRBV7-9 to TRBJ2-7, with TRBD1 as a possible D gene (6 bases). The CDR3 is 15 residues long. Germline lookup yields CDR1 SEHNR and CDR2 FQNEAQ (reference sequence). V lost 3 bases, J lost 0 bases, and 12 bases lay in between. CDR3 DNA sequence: TGTGCCAGCAGCTTCTCAGGGGACCCCTCCTACGAGCAGTACTTC. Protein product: CASSFSGDPSYEQYF.

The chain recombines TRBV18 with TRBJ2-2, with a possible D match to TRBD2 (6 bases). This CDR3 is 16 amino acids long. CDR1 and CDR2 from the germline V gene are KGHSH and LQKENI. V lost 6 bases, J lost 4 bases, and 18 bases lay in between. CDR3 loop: CASSGSGGLATGELFF. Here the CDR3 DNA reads TGTGCCAGCTCCGGGAGTGGAGGTTTAGCCACCGGGGAGCTGTTTTTT.